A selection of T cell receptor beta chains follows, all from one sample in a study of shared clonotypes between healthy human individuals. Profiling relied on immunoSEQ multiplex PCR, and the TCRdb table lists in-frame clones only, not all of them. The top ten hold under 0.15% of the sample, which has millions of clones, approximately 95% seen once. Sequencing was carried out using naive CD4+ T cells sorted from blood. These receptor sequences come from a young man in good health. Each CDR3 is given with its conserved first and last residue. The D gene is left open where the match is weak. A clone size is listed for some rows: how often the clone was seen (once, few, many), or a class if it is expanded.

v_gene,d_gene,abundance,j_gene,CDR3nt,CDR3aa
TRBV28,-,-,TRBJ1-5,TGTGCCAGCAGGGCAGGGGAAGGGGCGAGACAGCCCCAGCATTTT,CASRAGEGARQPQHF
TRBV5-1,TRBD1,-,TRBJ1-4,TGCGCCAGCAGCCCTACGACAGGGGATAATGAAAAACTGTTTTTT,CASSPTTGDNEKLFF
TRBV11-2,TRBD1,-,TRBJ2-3,TGTGCCAGCAGCCCGCGGACAGGGGCGAGCACAGATACGCAGTATTTT,CASSPRTGASTDTQYF
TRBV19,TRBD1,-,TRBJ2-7,TGTGCCAGTAGTATATCCTTGACAGGGGTGTTGGGCGAGCAGTACTTC,CASSISLTGVLGEQYF
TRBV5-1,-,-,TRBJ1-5,TGCGCCAGCAGCTTGGCCGGGGATGGTAGTCAGCCCCAGCATTTT,CASSLAGDGSQPQHF
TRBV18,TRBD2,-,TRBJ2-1,TGTGCCAGCTCACCACCATCAGCGGGAGGCCTTAATGAGCAGTTCTTC,CASSPPSAGGLNEQFF
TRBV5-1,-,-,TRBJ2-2,TGCGCCAGCAGCCCAGACAGAGGAAACACCGGGGAGCTGTTTTTT,CASSPDRGNTGELFF
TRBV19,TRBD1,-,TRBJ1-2,TGTGCCAGTAGTACCCGGGACAGTTATTATGGCTACACCTTC,CASSTRDSYYGYTF
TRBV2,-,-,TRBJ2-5,TGTGCCAGCAGTGCTGGAGGGGGGGAGACCCAGTACTTC,CASSAGGGETQYF
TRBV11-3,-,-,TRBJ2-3,TGTGCCAGCAGCTTAGATTCCGGGAGCTCAGATACGCAGTATTTT,CASSLDSGSSDTQYF
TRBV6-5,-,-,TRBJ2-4,TGTGCCAGCAGTTACCGGGTGGGACTAGCCAAAAACATTCAGTACTTC,CASSYRVGLAKNIQYF
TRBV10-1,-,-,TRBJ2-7,TGCGCCAGCAGTGATAAGGGGCGGAGCTCCTACGAGCAGTACTTC,CASSDKGRSSYEQYF
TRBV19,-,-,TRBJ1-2,TGTGCCAGTAGTATTCCTTCGCCTTCGCTCTATGGCTACACCTTC,CASSIPSPSLYGYTF
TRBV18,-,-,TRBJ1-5,TGTGCCAGCTCAGAGACAGTGCTGCAGCCCCAGCATTTT,CASSETVLQPQHF
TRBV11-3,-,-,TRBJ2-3,TGTGCCAGCAGCTTAGGGGGCAAATCAGATACGCAGTATTTT,CASSLGGKSDTQYF
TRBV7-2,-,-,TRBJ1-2,TGTGCCAGCAGCAGAAGGGGAAACTATGGCTACACCTTC,CASSRRGNYGYTF
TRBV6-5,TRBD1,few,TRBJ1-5,TGTGCCAGCAGTCGAGACAGGGATCAGCCCCAGCATTTT,CASSRDRDQPQHF
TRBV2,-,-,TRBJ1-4,TGTGCCAGCAGAGATAGGACGGCGGGGAATGAAAAACTGTTTTTT,CASRDRTAGNEKLFF
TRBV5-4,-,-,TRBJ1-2,TGTGCCAGCAGCGCCCCCGGGACACTTAACTATGGCTACACCTTC,CASSAPGTLNYGYTF
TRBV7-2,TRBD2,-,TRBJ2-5,TGTGCCAGCAGCGGGGGGGGACTCATGCAAGAGACCCAGTACTTC,CASSGGGLMQETQYF
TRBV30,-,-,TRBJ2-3,TGTGCCCACGACAGGGGAGGGACAGATACGCAGTATTTT,CAHDRGGTDTQYF
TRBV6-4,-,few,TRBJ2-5,TGTGCCAGCATCTCACCCCAAGGCGGGGTCCAAGAGACCCAGTACTTC,CASISPQGGVQETQYF
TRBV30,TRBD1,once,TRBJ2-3,TGTGCCTGGAACTCAGGACAGGGGCCCACAGATACGCAGTATTTT,CAWNSGQGPTDTQYF
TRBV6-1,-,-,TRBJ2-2,TGTGCCAGCAGGGCTCGACAGAACACCGGGGAGCTGTTTTTT,CASRARQNTGELFF
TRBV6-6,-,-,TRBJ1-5,TGTGCCAGCAGTTACTCGGAGGGTCAGCCCCAGCATTTT,CASSYSEGQPQHF
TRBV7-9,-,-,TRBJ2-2,TGTGCCAGCAGCTTTTATGGGGGGCAGGGCACCGGGGAGCTGTTTTTT,CASSFYGGQGTGELFF
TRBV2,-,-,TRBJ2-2,TGTGCCAGCAAATATAGCGGCGGGGAACCCGGGGAGCTGTTTTTT,CASKYSGGEPGELFF
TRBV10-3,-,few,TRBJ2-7,TGTGCCATCAGTGCCTCCTCCTACGAGCAGTACTTC,CAISASSYEQYF
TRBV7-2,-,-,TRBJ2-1,TGTGCCAGCAGCTTAACCCCGATTAGCGATCCGTTCTTC,CASSLTPISDPFF
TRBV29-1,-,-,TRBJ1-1,TGCAGCGTTCATCCCACAGGTCAGGGTTACATCATGAACACTGAAGCTTTCTTT,CSVHPTGQGYIMNTEAFF
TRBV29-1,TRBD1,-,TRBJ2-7,TGCAGCGTTACCCCCGGGACAGGGATCTACGAGCAGTACTTC,CSVTPGTGIYEQYF
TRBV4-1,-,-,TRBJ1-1,TGCGCCAGCAGCCAAGACCGGGCTTTGACTGAAGCTTTCTTT,CASSQDRALTEAFF
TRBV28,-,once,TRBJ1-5,TGTGCCAGCAGTTTAAGGGGTTCTGGCAATCAGCCCCAGCATTTT,CASSLRGSGNQPQHF
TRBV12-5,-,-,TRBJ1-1,TGTGCTAGTTCGCTCCGCCCCCTGAACACTGAAGCTTTCTTT,CASSLRPLNTEAFF
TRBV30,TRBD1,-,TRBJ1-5,TGTGCCTGGAGTCAGGGGGTGGATCAGCCCCAGCATTTT,CAWSQGVDQPQHF
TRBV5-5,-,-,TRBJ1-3,TGTGCCAGCAGCTTAGACGGGGGCGGAAACACCATATATTTT,CASSLDGGGNTIYF
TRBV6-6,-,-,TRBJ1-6,TGTGCCAGCAGCTCCACCCAGACGTATAATTCACCCCTCCACTTT,CASSSTQTYNSPLHF
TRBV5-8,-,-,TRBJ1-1,TGTGCCAGCAGCCCCCGTCCACGCACTGAAGCTTTCTTT,CASSPRPRTEAFF
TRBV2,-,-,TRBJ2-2,TGTGCCAGCAGTGAGCAGGGTGCTAACACCGGGGAGCTGTTTTTT,CASSEQGANTGELFF
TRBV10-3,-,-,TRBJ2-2,TGTGCCATCAGTGTAAGGGCAGACACCGGGGAGCTGTTTTTT,CAISVRADTGELFF
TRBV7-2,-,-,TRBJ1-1,TGTGCCAGCAGCTTGGGACACGGGAACACTGAAGCTTTCTTT,CASSLGHGNTEAFF
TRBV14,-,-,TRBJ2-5,TGTGCCAGCAGCCAATCAAGGCCCTCGGGAGAGACCCAGTACTTC,CASSQSRPSGETQYF
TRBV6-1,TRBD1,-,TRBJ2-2,TGTGCCAGCGGCGGACAGGGCACCGGGGAGCTGTTTTTT,CASGGQGTGELFF
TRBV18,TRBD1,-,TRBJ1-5,TGTGCCAGCTCACCACGACAGGGCGAGCCCCAGCATTTT,CASSPRQGEPQHF
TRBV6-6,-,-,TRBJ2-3,TGTGCCAGCAGTTACCCCAGTATGGGGGCAGCAGATACGCAGTATTTT,CASSYPSMGAADTQYF
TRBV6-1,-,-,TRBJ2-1,TGTGCCAGCAGTGAACGAACACTAGCCAATGAGCAGTTCTTC,CASSERTLANEQFF
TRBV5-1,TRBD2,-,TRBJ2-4,TGCGCCAGCGGATGGACTAGGGGAAACATTCAGTACTTC,CASGWTRGNIQYF
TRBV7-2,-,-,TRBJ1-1,TGTGCCAGCAGTACCCTTGGGACTGAAGCTTTCTTT,CASSTLGTEAFF
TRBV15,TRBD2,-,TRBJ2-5,TGTGCCACCAGCAGGCAACTAGCGGGAGTTGAGACCCAGTACTTC,CATSRQLAGVETQYF
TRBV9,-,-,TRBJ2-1,TGTGCCAGCAGCGTAAACGGCGGGACCAACAATGAGCAGTTCTTC,CASSVNGGTNNEQFF
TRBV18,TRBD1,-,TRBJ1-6,TGTGCCAGCTCATCGGGACAGGGGAGTTCACCCCTCCACTTT,CASSSGQGSSPLHF
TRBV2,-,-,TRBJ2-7,TGTGCCAGCAGGGGCGACAGTGTGAGGGAGCAGTACTTC,CASRGDSVREQYF
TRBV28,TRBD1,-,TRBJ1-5,TGTGCCAGCAGCTCAATCGGACAGGTCAATGATCAGCCCCAGCATTTT,CASSSIGQVNDQPQHF
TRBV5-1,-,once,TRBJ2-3,TGCGCCAGCAGCTTGGGCGTCTCCCCACAGATAACGCAGTATTTT,CASSLGVSPQITQYF
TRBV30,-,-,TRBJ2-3,TGTGCCTCTTACACCGCTGGGGGTACGCAGTATTTT,CASYTAGGTQYF